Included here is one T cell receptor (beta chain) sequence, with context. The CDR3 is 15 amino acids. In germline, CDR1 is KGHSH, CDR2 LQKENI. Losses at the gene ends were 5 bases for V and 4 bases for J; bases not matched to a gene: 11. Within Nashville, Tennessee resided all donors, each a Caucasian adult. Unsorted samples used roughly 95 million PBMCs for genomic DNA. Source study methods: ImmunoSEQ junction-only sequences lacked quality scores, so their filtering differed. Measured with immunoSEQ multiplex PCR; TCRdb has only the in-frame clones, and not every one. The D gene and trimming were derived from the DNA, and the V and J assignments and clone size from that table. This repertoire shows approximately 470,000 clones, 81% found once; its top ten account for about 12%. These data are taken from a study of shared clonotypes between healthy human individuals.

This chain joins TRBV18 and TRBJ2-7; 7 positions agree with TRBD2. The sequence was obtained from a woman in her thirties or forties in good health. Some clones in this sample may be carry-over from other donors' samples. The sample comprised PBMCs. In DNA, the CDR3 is TGTGCCAGCTCATCGATAGGACTAGTTCGGTACGAGCAGTACTTC. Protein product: CASSSIGLVRYEQYF.